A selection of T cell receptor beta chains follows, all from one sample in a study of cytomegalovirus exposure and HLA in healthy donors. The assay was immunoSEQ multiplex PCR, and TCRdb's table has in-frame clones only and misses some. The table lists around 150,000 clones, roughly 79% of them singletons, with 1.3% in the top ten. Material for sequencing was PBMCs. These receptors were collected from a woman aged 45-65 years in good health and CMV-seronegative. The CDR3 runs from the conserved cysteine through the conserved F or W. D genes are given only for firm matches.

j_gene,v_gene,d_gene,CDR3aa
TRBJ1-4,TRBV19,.,CASSIESQGGREKLFF
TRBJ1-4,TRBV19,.,CASSAGGRITNEKLFF
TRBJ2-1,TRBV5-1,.,CASSGDISGEQFF
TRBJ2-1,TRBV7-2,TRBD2,CASSFDLAGGRRNEQFF
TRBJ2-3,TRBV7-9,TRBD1,CASSSGTGGRTDTQYF
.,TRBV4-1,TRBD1,CASSQLFRDRELYEQYF
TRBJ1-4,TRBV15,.,CATSRAARGNEKLFF
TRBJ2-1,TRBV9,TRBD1,CASSDRGRNNEQFF
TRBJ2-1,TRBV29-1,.,CSSRGTVRSYNEQFF
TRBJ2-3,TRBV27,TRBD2,CASSSVTSEGHTDTQYF
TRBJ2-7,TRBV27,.,CASSLSGASSYEQYF
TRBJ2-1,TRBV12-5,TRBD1,CASGLGQGYNEQFF
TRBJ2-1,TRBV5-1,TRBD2,CASSITSGAYNEQFF
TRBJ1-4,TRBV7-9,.,CASSFSVGEKLFF
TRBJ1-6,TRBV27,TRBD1,CASSPSRDRSSYNSPLHF
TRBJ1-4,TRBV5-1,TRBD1,CASSLDRGSEKLFF
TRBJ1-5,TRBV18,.,CASSTRSGEGNQPQHF
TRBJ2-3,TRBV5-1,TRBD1,CASSYTGADTQYF
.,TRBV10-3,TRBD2,CATTRGGEQYF
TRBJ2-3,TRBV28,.,CASSLREGLHTDTQYF
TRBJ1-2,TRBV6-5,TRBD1,CASRGDRGNYGYTF
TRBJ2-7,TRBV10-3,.,CAILVGTAAPSGQYF
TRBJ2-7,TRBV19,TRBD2,CASSMGGRGGEQYF
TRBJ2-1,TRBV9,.,CASSVGGESYNEQFF
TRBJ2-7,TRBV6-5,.,CASSYSRGETYEQYF
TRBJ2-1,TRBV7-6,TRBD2,CASSTSGPYNEQFF
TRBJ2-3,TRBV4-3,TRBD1,CASSPGLGTATTDTQYF
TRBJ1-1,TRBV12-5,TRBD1,CASGLVTGVEAMNTEAFF
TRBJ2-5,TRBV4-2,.,CASSRAEGRQETQYF
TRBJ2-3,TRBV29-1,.,CSVNTGTDTQYF
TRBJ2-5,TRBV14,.,CASSLQGWETQYF
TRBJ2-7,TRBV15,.,CATSRVPGLIYEQYF